This TCR beta chain was sequenced for a study of T cell repertoires in cytomegalovirus infection. Whole-study results and caveats: Predominance within the ex vivo response was attributable to HLA-C-restricted CMV-specific TCR beta clonotypes.

A word on this clonotype: Its antigen is undetermined.

TCRdb reprocessed the reads via MiXCR and lists one record per CDR3 protein. The sample lists 250,000 to 300,000 distinct CDR3 sequences; approximately 17% were seen once. The V end lost 7 bases, the J end lost 6 bases, and 12 bases lay between the germline ends. This CDR3 has 11 amino acids. The germline CDR1 and CDR2 sequences are SQVTM and ANQGSEA. The rearrangement joins TRBV29-1 to TRBJ1-2; D may be TRBD1 (5 bases). This clonotype was sampled from a human donor in good health (CMV status not recorded). Some clones in this sample may be carry-over from other donors' samples. Sequenced material: CD8+ T cells from PBMCs. In DNA form, the CDR3 reads TGCAGCGGACGCGGGGGTGATGGCTACACCTTC. Its translation is CSGRGGDGYTF.